The 11 T cell receptor beta chains below all came from one sample that was sequenced in a study of tumor and adjacent non-tumor tissue in lung cancer. The library came from three nested PCR rounds adapted from ARM-PCR protocols. From the multiplex PCR reads, TCRdb called clonotypes with MiXCR, one entry per CDR3 protein. The repertoire holds about 93,000 distinct CDR3 sequences, with 65% to 75% as singletons. The template was RNA from unsorted bulk tissue. Sequences were obtained from lung tumor tissue. These receptors were taken from a man in his fifties or sixties with non-small cell lung cancer.

This clonotype appeared a few times. A much larger clone is a single base away; this may be a read error. Here the CDR3 omits its conserved ending phenylalanine or tryptophan, so a read error is the likely source. This chain joins TRBV4-1 and TRBJ1-4, with D perhaps TRBD1 (5 bases). CDR3 length: 15 residues. From germline, CDR1 is MGHRA and CDR2 YSYEKL. Trimming shortened V by 1 base and J by 4 bases, and 10 bases separated the two germline ends. CDR3 DNA sequence: TGCGCCAGCAGCCAAGTTGGGGGAAATAATGAAAAACTGTTTTCT. Amino acids: CASSQVGGNNEKLFS.

As for this clonotype: A clone one base away is much larger, so this may be a read error. This chain connects TRBV30 to TRBJ2-1; no clear D. V lost 1 base and J lost 4, with 5 bases in between. Germline-derived CDR1 and CDR2 are GTSNPN and SVGIG (reference sequence). This CDR3 is 12 amino acids long. CDR3 amino acids: CAWSERYNEQFF. The CDR3 coding sequence is TGTGCCTGGAGTGAACGGTACAATGAGCAGTTCTTC.

This clonotype appeared a few times. With a much larger clone just one base away, this may be a read error. V usage is TRBV20-1 and J usage is TRBJ1-2, with D possibly being TRBD1 (6 bases). There are 14 residues in the CDR3. In germline, CDR1 is DFQATT, CDR2 SNEGSKA (reference sequence). Here the CDR3 DNA reads TGCAGTGCTGCCCCCGGGACAAGGAACTATGACTACACCTTC. It encodes CSAAPGTRNYDYTF.

This clonotype came up many times. The chain links TRBV6-1 to TRBJ1-6; D remains ambiguous. The V end lost 1 base, the J end lost 7 bases, and 11 bases lay between the germline ends. The CDR3 totals 15 residues. Germline CDR1 MNHNS, CDR2 SASEGT. The DNA for the CDR3 is TGTGCCAGCAGTGAAGGGGCCCTGGGGAATTCACCCCTCCACTTT. Its translation: CASSEGALGNSPLHF.

The V and J genes are TRBV11-2 and TRBJ2-5; D is possibly TRBD2 (6 bases). From germline, CDR1 is SGHAT and CDR2 FQNNGV. The CDR3 has 15 amino acids. CDR3 protein: CDGSLGGSVQETQYF. CDR3 nucleotide sequence: TGTGATGGCAGCTTAGGAGGGTCGGTCCAAGAGACCCAGTACTTC.

This clonotype was found a few times. This chain uses TRBV5-1 with TRBJ1-6; D is perhaps TRBD1 (6 bases). CDR3 length: 15 amino acids. CDR1 is SGHRS, CDR2 YFSETQ, per germline. The V end lost 3 bases, the J end lost 10 bases, and 17 bases lay between the germline ends. The DNA for the CDR3 is TGCGCCAGCAGCTCCCCCGGGACATGGGTGTCACCCCTCCACTTT. This translates into CASSSPGTWVSPLHF.

The V gene is TRBV5-4, the J gene TRBJ1-2; D ambiguous. CDR3 length: 12 amino acids. Per germline, CDR1 SGHNT and CDR2 YYREEE (reference sequence). CDR3 region: CVTSTSDYGYTF. CDR3 DNA: TGTGTCACCAGCACCTCAGACTATGGCTACACCTTC.

As concerns this clonotype: The junction shows a germline mismatch at one end, possibly a read error. This rearrangement joins TRBV29-1 to TRBJ2-4; D call uncertain. CDR1 is SQVTM, CDR2 ANQGSEA, per germline. This CDR3 contains 13 residues. As DNA, the CDR3 is TGCAGGGTTGAAACCGTAGCCAAAAACATTCAGTACTTC. Translated: CRVETVAKNIQYF.

Worth noting for this clonotype: The junction does not match germline at one end; this may be a read error. The chain joins TRBV11-2 to TRBJ1-1; tentatively, D is TRBD1 (6 bases). CDR3 length: 16 amino acids. Per germline, CDR1 SGHAT and CDR2 FQNNGV. The CDR3 loop is CAGSLEGGGMTTEAFF. The CDR3 DNA follows: TGTGCCGGCAGCTTAGAAGGGGGGGGCATGACCACTGAAGCTTTCTTT.

This sequence joins TRBV12-3 or TRBV12-4 and TRBJ2-3, with D possibly called TRBD1 or TRBD2 (6 bases each). The V and J ends lost 10 bases and 2 bases respectively, with 22 bases between them. The CDR3 extends over 16 amino acids. CDR3 protein: CAIDGSRGLPTDTQYF. CDR3 coding DNA: TGTGCCATCGACGGTTCACGGGGGCTCCCCACAGATACGCAGTATTTT.

Note on this clonotype: One end of the junction does not line up with germline, which may come from a read error. The chain employs TRBV12-3 or TRBV12-4 and TRBJ2-7; D is possibly TRBD1 (7 bases). This CDR3 has 15 residues. CDR3 coding DNA: TGTGTCAGCAGGTTCCGCGGGAAAGGGGGCCACGAGCAGTACTTC. It yields the protein CVSRFRGKGGHEQYF.